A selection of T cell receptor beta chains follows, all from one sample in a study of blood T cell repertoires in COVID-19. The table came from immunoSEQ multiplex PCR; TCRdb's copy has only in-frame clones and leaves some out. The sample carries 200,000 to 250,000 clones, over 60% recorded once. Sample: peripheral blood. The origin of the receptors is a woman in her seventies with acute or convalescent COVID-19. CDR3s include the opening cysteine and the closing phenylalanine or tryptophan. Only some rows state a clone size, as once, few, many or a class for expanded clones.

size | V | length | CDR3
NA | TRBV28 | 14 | CASSSSGKTYEQYF
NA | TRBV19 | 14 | CASSIEGVYNEQFF
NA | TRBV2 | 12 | CASSGAPREQFF
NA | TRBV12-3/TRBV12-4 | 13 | CASRDLGSYEQYF
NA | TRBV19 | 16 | CASSPWRADSGNTIYF
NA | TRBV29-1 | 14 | CSVEGTGVRNEQFF
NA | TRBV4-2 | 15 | CASSQDGTLAGELFF
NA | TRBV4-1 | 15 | CASSQTGIQGYEQYF
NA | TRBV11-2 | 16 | CASSKDRETGTGELFF
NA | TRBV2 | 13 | CASSGAITGELFF
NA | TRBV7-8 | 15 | CASSPGLRPGNTIYF
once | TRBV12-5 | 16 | CASGFGTSGYTGELFF
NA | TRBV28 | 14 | CASSFTGGGYGYTF
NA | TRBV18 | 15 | CASSPPLILQETQYF
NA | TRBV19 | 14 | CASTWGLAGHEQFF
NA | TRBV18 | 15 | CASSPRVSAAHEQYF
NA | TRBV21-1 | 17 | CASSKGNSGTLNTEAFF
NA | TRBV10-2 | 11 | CASSGGGKLFF
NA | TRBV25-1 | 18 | CASSDLDRPTATNEKLFF
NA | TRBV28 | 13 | CASSSGQDEKLFF
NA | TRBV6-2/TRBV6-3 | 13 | CASSSGTTGELFF
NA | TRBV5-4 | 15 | CASSLRTGTYNEQFF
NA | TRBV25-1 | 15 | CASSPQGAGREKLFF
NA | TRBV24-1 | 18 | CATSPATGGGASNQPQHF
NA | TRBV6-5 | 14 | CASRGTGTGNTIYF
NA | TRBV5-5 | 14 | CASSLTELNTEAFF
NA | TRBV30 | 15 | CAWSVQGGYTDTQYF
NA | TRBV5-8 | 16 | CASSFKSGTDTDTQYF
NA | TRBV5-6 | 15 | CASSYRSGRGGEQFF